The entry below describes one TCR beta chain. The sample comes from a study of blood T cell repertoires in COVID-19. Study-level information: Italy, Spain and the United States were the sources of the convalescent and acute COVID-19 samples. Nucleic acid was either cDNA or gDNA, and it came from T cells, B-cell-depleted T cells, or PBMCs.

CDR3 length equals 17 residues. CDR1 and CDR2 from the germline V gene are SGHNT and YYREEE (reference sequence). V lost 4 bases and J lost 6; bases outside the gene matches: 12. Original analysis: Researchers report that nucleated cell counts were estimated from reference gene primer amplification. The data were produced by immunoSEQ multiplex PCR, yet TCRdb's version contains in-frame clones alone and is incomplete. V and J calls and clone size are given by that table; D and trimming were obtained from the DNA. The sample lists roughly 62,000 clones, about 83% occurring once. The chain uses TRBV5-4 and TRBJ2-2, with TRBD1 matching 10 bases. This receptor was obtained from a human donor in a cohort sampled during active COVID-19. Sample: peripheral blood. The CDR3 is CASSTGTGATMAGELFF. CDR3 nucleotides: TGTGCCAGCAGCACCGGGACAGGGGCGACTATGGCCGGGGAGCTGTTTTTT. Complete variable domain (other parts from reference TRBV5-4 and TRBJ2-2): ETGVTQSPTHLIKTRGQQVTLRCSSQSGHNTVSWYQQALGQGPQFIFQYYREEENGRGNFPPRFSGLQFPNYSSELNVNALELDDSALYLCASSTGTGATMAGELFFGEGSRLTVL.